These T cell receptor beta chains were read from a single sample in a study of shared clonotypes between healthy human individuals. The assay was immunoSEQ multiplex PCR, and TCRdb's table has in-frame clones only and misses some. The data show about 1.1 million clones, around 78% seen once. The sample comprised memory CD4+ T cells from PBMCs. These TCRs come from a man aged 18 to 29 in good health. Some clones in this sample may be carry-over from other donors' samples. The CDR3 runs from the conserved cysteine through the conserved F or W. A D gene is named only where the DNA matches it firmly. Size is stated for part of the rows, as once, few or many counts, or as a class when the clone is expanded.

j_gene: TRBJ2-1
d_gene: NA
v_gene: TRBV2
abundance: once
CDR3nt: TGTGCCAGCAGTGAAGCTAGCGAGCAGTTCTTC
CDR3aa: CASSEASEQFF

j_gene: TRBJ2-7
d_gene: TRBD1
v_gene: TRBV28
abundance: NA
CDR3nt: TGTGCCAGCAGTTCCCGGGACAGGGCAGGCTACGAGCAGTACTTC
CDR3aa: CASSSRDRAGYEQYF

j_gene: TRBJ2-3
d_gene: TRBD2
v_gene: TRBV4-1
abundance: NA
CDR3nt: TGCGCCAGCAGCCAAGAGGCTAGCGGGGGGTGGGATACGCAGTATTTT
CDR3aa: CASSQEASGGWDTQYF

j_gene: TRBJ2-3
d_gene: TRBD2
v_gene: TRBV14
abundance: NA
CDR3nt: TGTGCCAGCAGCCCCTTTAGCGGGACCACAGATACGCAGTATTTT
CDR3aa: CASSPFSGTTDTQYF

j_gene: TRBJ2-7
d_gene: TRBD1
v_gene: TRBV6-1
abundance: NA
CDR3nt: TGTGCCAGCAGTGAAGTCTGGCCAGGGGGCTCCTACGAGCAGTACTTC
CDR3aa: CASSEVWPGGSYEQYF

j_gene: TRBJ1-5
d_gene: NA
v_gene: TRBV9
abundance: NA
CDR3nt: TGTGCCAGCAGCACTCACAGCAATCAGCCCCAGCATTTT
CDR3aa: CASSTHSNQPQHF

j_gene: TRBJ2-2
d_gene: NA
v_gene: TRBV7-3
abundance: once
CDR3nt: TGTGCCAGCAGCCCCGGACCCGACCGGGAGCTGTTTTTT
CDR3aa: CASSPGPDRELFF

j_gene: TRBJ1-2
d_gene: TRBD1
v_gene: TRBV29-1
abundance: once
CDR3nt: TGCAGCGTCACCGGACAGGGGTATGGCTACACCTTC
CDR3aa: CSVTGQGYGYTF

j_gene: TRBJ2-7
d_gene: NA
v_gene: TRBV5-8
abundance: NA
CDR3nt: TGTGCCAGCAGCTGGAGTACCGGGCAGTACTTC
CDR3aa: CASSWSTGQYF

j_gene: TRBJ2-2
d_gene: NA
v_gene: TRBV12-5
abundance: few
CDR3nt: TGTGCTAGTGCCCCGGTGGGGGTTACGACCGGGGAGCTGTTTTTT
CDR3aa: CASAPVGVTTGELFF

j_gene: TRBJ1-5
d_gene: TRBD1
v_gene: TRBV7-2
abundance: NA
CDR3nt: TGTGCCAGCAGCTTAGGCAGGGGGGCGGATCAGCCCCAGCATTTT
CDR3aa: CASSLGRGADQPQHF